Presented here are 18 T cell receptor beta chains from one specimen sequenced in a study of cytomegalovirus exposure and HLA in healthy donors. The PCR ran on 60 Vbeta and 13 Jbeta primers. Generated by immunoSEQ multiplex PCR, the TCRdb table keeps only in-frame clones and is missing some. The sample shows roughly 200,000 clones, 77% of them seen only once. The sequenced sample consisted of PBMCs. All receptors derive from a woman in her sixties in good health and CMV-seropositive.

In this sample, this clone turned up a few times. CDR3 nucleotides: TGTGCCAGCAGTTCGACTAGCGGGGGGTCCTACGAGCAGTACTTC. It is translated as CASSSTSGGSYEQYF. The V and J genes are TRBV28 and TRBJ2-7; 13 positions agree with TRBD2. V was clipped by 4 bases and J by 1 base; unmatched bases: 1. The CDR3 covers 15 residues. Germline V CDR1 and CDR2: MDHEN, SYDVKM.

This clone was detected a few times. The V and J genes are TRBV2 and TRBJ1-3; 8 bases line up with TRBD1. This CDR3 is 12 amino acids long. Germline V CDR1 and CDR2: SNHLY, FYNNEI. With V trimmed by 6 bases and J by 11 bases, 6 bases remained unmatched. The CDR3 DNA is TGTGCCAGCAGCGGACAGGGAGTGCCCATATATTTT. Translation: CASSGQGVPIYF.

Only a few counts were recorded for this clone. CDR3 in DNA: TGTGCCAGCAGCCGTCCCCCGGGACTAGCGGACTACGAGCAGTACTTC. It is translated as CASSRPPGLADYEQYF. This chain joins TRBV7-2 and TRBJ2-7; the match to TRBD2 covers 11 bases. CDR1 and CDR2 (germline): SGHTA, FQGNSA. After removal of 5 bases from V and 3 bases from J, the junction contained 9 bases not matched to a gene. This CDR3 region has 16 residues.

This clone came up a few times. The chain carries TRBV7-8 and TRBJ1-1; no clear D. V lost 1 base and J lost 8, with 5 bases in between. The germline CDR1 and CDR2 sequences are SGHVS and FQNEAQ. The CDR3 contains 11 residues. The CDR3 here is CASSLDREAFF. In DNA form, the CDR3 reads TGTGCCAGCAGCTTAGACAGAGAAGCTTTCTTT. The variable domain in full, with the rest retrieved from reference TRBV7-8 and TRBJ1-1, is GAGVSQSPRYKVAKRGQDVALRCDPISGHVSLFWYQQALGQGPEFLTYFQNEAQLDKSGLPSDRFFAERPEGSVSTLKIQRTQQEDSAVYLCASSLDREAFFGQGTRLTVV.

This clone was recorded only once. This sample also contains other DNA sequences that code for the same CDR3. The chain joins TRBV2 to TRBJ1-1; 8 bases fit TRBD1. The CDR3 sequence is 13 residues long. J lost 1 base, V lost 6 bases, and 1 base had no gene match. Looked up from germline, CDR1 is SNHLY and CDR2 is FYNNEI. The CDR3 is CASSGQGNTEAFF. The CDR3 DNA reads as TGTGCCAGCAGCGGACAGGGGAACACTGAAGCTTTCTTT.

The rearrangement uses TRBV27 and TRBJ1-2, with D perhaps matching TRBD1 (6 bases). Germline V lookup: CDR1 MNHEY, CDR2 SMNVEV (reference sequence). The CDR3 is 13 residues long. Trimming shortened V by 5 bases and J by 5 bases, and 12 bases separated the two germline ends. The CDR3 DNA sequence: TGTGCCAGCAGTACAGGGATGGAATATGGCTACACCTTC. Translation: CASSTGMEYGYTF.

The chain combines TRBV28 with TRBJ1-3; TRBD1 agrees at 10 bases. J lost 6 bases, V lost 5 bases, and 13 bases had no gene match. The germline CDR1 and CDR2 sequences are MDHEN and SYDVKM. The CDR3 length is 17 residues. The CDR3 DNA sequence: TGTGCCAGCAGTCACTCATTGACAGGGGGCATTGAAAACACCATATATTTT. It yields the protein CASSHSLTGGIENTIYF.

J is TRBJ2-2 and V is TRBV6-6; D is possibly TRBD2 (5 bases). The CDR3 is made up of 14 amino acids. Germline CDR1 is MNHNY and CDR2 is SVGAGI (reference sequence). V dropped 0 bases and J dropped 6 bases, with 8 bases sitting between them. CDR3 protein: CASSYSEGSGELFF. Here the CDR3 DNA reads TGTGCCAGCAGTTACTCAGAGGGTTCCGGGGAGCTGTTTTTT.

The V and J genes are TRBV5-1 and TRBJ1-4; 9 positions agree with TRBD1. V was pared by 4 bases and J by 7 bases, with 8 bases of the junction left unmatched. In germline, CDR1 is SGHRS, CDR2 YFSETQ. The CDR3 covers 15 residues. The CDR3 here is CASSNSGQGGEKLFF. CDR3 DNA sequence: TGCGCCAGCAGCAACTCGGGACAGGGAGGTGAAAAACTGTTTTTT.

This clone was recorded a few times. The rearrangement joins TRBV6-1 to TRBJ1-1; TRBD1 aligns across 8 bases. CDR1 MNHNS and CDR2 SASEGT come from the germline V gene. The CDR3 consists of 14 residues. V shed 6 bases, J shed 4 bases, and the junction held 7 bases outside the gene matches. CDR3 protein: CASRVGQGPTEAFF. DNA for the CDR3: TGTGCCAGCAGGGTTGGACAGGGTCCCACTGAAGCTTTCTTT.

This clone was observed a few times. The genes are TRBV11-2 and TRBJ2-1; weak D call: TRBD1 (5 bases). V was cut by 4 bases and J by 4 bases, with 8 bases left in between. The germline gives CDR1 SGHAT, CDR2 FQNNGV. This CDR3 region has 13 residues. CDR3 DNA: TGTGCCAGCAGCTCAGGGTCATACAATGAGCAGTTCTTC. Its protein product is CASSSGSYNEQFF.

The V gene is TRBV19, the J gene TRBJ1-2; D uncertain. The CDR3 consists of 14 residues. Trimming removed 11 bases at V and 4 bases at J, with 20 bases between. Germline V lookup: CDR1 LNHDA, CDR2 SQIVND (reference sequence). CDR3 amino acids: CASTGGRPGYGYTF. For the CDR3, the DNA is TGTGCCTCGACCGGAGGACGGCCAGGCTATGGCTACACCTTC.

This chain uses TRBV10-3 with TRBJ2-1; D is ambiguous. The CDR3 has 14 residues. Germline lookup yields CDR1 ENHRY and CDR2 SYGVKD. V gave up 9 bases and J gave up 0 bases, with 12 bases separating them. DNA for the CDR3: TGTGCCATGCGGAACATGAGCTCCTACAATGAGCAGTTCTTC. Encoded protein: CAMRNMSSYNEQFF.

Here the CDR3 reads CASRSGGRDNEKLFF. The CDR3 DNA sequence: TGTGCCAGCAGGTCCGGGGGGCGGGATAATGAAAAACTGTTTTTT. The gene calls are TRBV28 and TRBJ1-4; D perhaps matches TRBD1 (6 bases). V was trimmed by 6 bases and J by 4 bases, leaving 15 bases between them. The CDR3 runs 15 residues. Germline V gene data show CDR1 as MDHEN and CDR2 as SYDVKM. Based on the CDR3 plus reference TRBV28 and TRBJ1-4, the full variable domain is DVKVTQSSRYLVKRTGEKVFLECVQDMDHENMFWYRQDPGLGLRLIYFSYDVKMKEKGDIPEGYSVSREKKERFSLILESASTNQTSMYLCASRSGGRDNEKLFFGSGTQLSVL.

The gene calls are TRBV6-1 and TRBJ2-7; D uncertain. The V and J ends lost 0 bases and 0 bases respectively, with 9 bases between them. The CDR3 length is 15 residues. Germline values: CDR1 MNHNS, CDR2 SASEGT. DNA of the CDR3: TGTGCCAGCAGTGAAGCGTTGCGGCCCTCCTACGAGCAGTACTTC. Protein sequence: CASSEALRPSYEQYF.

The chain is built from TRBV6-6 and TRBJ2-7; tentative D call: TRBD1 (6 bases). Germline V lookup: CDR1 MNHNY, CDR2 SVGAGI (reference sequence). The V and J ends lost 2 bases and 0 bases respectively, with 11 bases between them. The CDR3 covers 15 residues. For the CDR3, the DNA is TGTGCCAGCAGTTACAGGGACACCAGCTCCTACGAGCAGTACTTC. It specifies CASSYRDTSSYEQYF.

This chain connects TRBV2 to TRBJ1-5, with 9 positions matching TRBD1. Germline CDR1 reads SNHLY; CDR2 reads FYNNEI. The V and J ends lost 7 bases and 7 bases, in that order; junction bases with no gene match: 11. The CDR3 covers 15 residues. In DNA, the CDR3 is TGTGCCAGCACCCCACAGGGGGCAAACCAGCAGCCCCAGCATTTT. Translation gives CASTPQGANQQPQHF.

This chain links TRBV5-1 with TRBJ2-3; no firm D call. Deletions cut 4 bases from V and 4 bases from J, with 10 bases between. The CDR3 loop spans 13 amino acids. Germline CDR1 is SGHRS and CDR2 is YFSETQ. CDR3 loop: CASSVSLADTQYF. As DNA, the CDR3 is TGCGCCAGCAGCGTCAGTCTGGCAGATACGCAGTATTTT. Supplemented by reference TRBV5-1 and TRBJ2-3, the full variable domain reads KAGVTQTPRYLIKTRGQQVTLSCSPISGHRSVSWYQQTPGQGLQFLFEYFSETQRNKGNFPGRFSGRQFSNSRSEMNVSTLELGDSALYLCASSVSLADTQYFGPGTRLTVL.